This TCR beta chain appears in the sequencing data of a study of T cell responses to AZD1222 COVID-19 vaccine. Clones were read by immunoSEQ multiplex PCR, and TCRdb kept only the in-frame ones, dropping some. Among approximately 110,000 clones listed, about 85% were seen once. Whole-study results and caveats: Reportedly, nearly half of unique spike TCRs recognized epitopes outside B.1.351/B.1.1.7 mutations. The donors showed a predominance of white British ancestry and of females, with possible underestimation of clonal diversity.

A word on this clone: The antigen is not known.

Per germline, CDR1 SQVTM and CDR2 ANQGSEA. The CDR3 loop spans 13 amino acids. Trimming cost V 4 bases and J 0 bases, with 7 bases left between them. This clonotype was obtained from an adult who received the AZD1222 COVID-19 vaccine. The input for sequencing was peripheral blood, taken 28 days after the second AZD1222 dose. This chain connects TRBV29-1 to TRBJ1-3; no reliable D call. In DNA, the CDR3 is TGCAGCGTTGGGTCCAACTCTGGAAACACCATATATTTT. Encoded protein: CSVGSNSGNTIYF.